The 27 T cell receptor beta chains presented below share a single source sample, sequenced in a study of human T cells and chemical hapten exposure. One entry per CDR3 protein results from TCRdb running MiXCR on the RACE reads. Found here are 130,000 or so distinct CDR3 sequences, around 11% of them singletons; the top ten hold 2% to 2.5%. This sample's time point: patch test 3, about 24 weeks after DPC sensitization. Treatment given: therapeutic diphenylcyclopropenone sensitization with weekly scalp DPC. The sample was whole blood, taken in connection with sensitization to the hapten diphenylcyclopropenone (DPC). These receptors came from a woman aged 45-65 years with alopecia areata. Some clones in this sample may be carry-over from other donors' samples.

This clonotype has only a few counts. V is TRBV12-3 or TRBV12-4 and J is TRBJ2-7; tentatively, D is TRBD1 (5 bases). The CDR3 loop spans 14 amino acids. V was cut by 7 bases and J by 2 bases, with 15 bases left in between. CDR3 protein: CASTLGSGTYEQYF. As DNA, the CDR3 is TGTGCCAGCACCTTGGGTTCAGGGACCTACGAGCAGTACTTC.

This clonotype was seen a few times. The genes are TRBV24-1 and TRBJ2-3; possibly TRBD1 for D (5 bases). V lost 3 bases, J lost 4 bases, and 10 bases lay in between. Germline lookup yields CDR1 KGHDR and CDR2 SFDVKD. The CDR3 contains 14 residues. This chain's CDR3 is CATSDPTVADTQYF. The CDR3 region has the DNA TGTGCCACCAGTGATCCGACAGTCGCAGATACGCAGTATTTT.

V and J are TRBV4-3 and TRBJ2-3; no clear D gene. The ends were cut back, 0 bases at V and 7 bases at J, with 17 bases in the middle. Per germline, CDR1 LGHNA and CDR2 YSLEER. The CDR3 runs to 16 residues. CDR3 amino acids: CASSQESGVPSNTQYF. DNA of the CDR3: TGCGCCAGCAGCCAAGAGTCGGGCGTGCCTTCAAATACGCAGTATTTT.

In its sample, this clonotype was seen many times. This rearrangement joins TRBV6-6 to TRBJ1-2; D gene unclear. CDR1 MNHNY and CDR2 SVGAGI come from the germline V gene (reference sequence). V lost 2 bases and J 3 bases, leaving 10 bases between the germline ends. The CDR3 is 14 residues long. In DNA form, the CDR3 reads TGTGCCAGCAGTTACCGCGCAGCCCACTATGGCTACACCTTC. Translating gives CASSYRAAHYGYTF.

This clonotype was observed at least ten times. The chain joins TRBV6-5 to TRBJ2-5, with a possible D match to TRBD1 (6 bases). The CDR3 consists of 13 residues. From germline, CDR1 is MNHEY and CDR2 SVGAGI. V was pared by 0 bases and J by 11 bases, with 13 bases between. CDR3 sequence: CASSYSYRQEQYF. The CDR3 DNA sequence: TGTGCCAGCAGTTACTCGTATCGACAGGAACAGTACTTC.

The genes are TRBV5-6 and TRBJ1-6; the D is unclear. CDR1 is SGHDT, CDR2 YYEEEE, per germline. V was pared by 2 bases and J by 9 bases, with 15 bases between. This CDR3 contains 15 residues. The CDR3 DNA is TGTGCCAGCAGCTTTGGGGTACTATCGGGTTCACCCCTCCACTTT. Its protein product is CASSFGVLSGSPLHF.

This clonotype was counted ten times or more. This chain uses TRBV6-6 with TRBJ1-1, with D possibly being TRBD1 (6 bases). V lost 4 bases, J lost 6 bases, and 12 bases lay in between. This CDR3 contains 13 residues. Germline loops: CDR1 MNHNY, CDR2 SVGAGI (reference sequence). CDR3 loop: CASSSAGGAEAFF. For the CDR3, the DNA is TGTGCCAGCAGTTCCGCGGGGGGCGCTGAAGCTTTCTTT.

This clonotype was found a few times. The rearrangement uses TRBV5-4 and TRBJ2-7, with D maybe TRBD2 (6 bases). Per the germline V gene, CDR1 is SGHNT and CDR2 is YYREEE (reference sequence). This CDR3 spans 13 amino acids. V gave up 5 bases and J gave up 0 bases, with 9 bases separating them. CDR3 region: CASRAGLSYEQYF. Written as DNA, the CDR3 is TGTGCCAGCAGGGCGGGACTCTCCTACGAGCAGTACTTC.

The V and J genes are TRBV29-1 and TRBJ2-5; 7 bases agree with TRBD2. This CDR3 is 14 amino acids long. V shed 7 bases, J shed 5 bases, and the junction held 13 bases outside the gene matches. Germline V gene lookup returns CDR1 SQVTM and CDR2 ANQGSEA. The CDR3 protein is CSGRDLAGVETQYF. CDR3 in DNA: TGCAGCGGCCGGGACCTCGCGGGGGTCGAGACCCAGTACTTC.

The chain joins TRBV13 to TRBJ2-5, with a weak D call TRBD2 (5 bases). The V gene's germline CDR1 is PRHDT and CDR2 FYEKMQ (reference sequence). The CDR3 loop spans 15 amino acids. V was shortened by 2 bases and J by 5 bases, with 15 bases between the two germline ends. CDR3 sequence: CASSLKEAGRETQYF. The CDR3 DNA reads as TGTGCCAGCAGCTTAAAGGAGGCAGGCCGGGAGACCCAGTACTTC.

This clonotype was recorded a few times. The rearrangement uses TRBV20-1 and TRBJ1-2; 7 bases map to TRBD1. The germline V gene has CDR1 DFQATT and CDR2 SNEGSKA (reference sequence). This CDR3 spans 13 amino acids. Unmatched junction bases numbered 7, after V lost 5 bases and J lost 4 bases. The CDR3 loop reads CSAPSTGLYGYTF. CDR3 in DNA: TGCAGTGCTCCGTCGACAGGGCTCTATGGCTACACCTTC.

The chain employs TRBV20-1 and TRBJ2-7, with TRBD1 identical over 8 bases. The CDR3 totals 15 residues. Germline V gene lookup returns CDR1 DFQATT and CDR2 SNEGSKA (reference sequence). V was clipped by 3 bases and J by 3 bases; unmatched bases: 10. CDR3 in DNA: TGCAGTGCTAGGGTTAGCGGCAGGGGGCTCTACGAGCAGTACTTC. It encodes CSARVSGRGLYEQYF.

This chain joins TRBV20-1 and TRBJ2-3, with 10 bases that match TRBD2. Losses at the gene ends were 3 bases for V and 6 bases for J; bases not matched to a gene: 6. Germline V lookup: CDR1 DFQATT, CDR2 SNEGSKA (reference sequence). The CDR3 loop spans 14 amino acids. The CDR3 sequence is CSASLAGGGDTQYF. CDR3 coding DNA: TGCAGTGCTAGTTTAGCGGGAGGAGGTGATACGCAGTATTTT.

This clonotype was counted ten times or more. In DNA, the CDR3 is TGCAGTGCTACGTCAGGGTACACTGAAGCTTTCTTT. Residues: CSATSGYTEAFF. J is TRBJ1-1 and V is TRBV20-1; TRBD1 might be the D (5 bases). There are 12 residues in the CDR3. Trimming shortened V by 4 bases and J by 3 bases, and 9 bases separated the two germline ends. Germline V gives CDR1 DFQATT, CDR2 SNEGSKA (reference sequence).

This clonotype was seen at least ten times. The chain joins TRBV10-2 to TRBJ2-5; the match to TRBD1 covers 10 bases. The CDR3 contains 16 residues. In germline, CDR1 is WSHSY, CDR2 SAAADI. The ends lost 3 bases at V and 1 base at J; junction bases unmatched: 5. CDR3 nucleotide sequence: TGCGCCAGCAGTGATGGGGACAGGGGCGTCCAAGAGACCCAGTACTTC. As protein: CASSDGDRGVQETQYF.

A few counts support this clonotype. J is TRBJ1-2 and V is TRBV12-3 or TRBV12-4; TRBD1 might be the D (6 bases). This CDR3 has 13 amino acids. V lost 3 bases and J lost 6, with 11 bases in between. The CDR3 spells CASSFGGGDGYTF. For the CDR3, the DNA is TGTGCCAGCAGTTTCGGGGGGGGCGATGGCTACACCTTC.

This clonotype was seen a few times. This rearrangement joins TRBV29-1 to TRBJ1-1; TRBD1 aligns across 9 bases. The CDR3 is 11 amino acids. Trimming took 6 bases from V and 11 from J; bases not matched to a gene: 7. Germline V lookup: CDR1 SQVTM, CDR2 ANQGSEA. The CDR3 region has the DNA TGCAGCGTGGGGGACAGGGCCTGGGCTTTCTTT. Translated: CSVGDRAWAFF.

Concerning this clonotype: A much larger clonotype is one base distant, so this may be a read error. This chain joins TRBV27 and TRBJ2-3; D possibly corresponds to TRBD2 (5 bases). In germline, CDR1 is MNHEY, CDR2 SMNVEV (reference sequence). This CDR3 comprises 13 residues. The ends were cut back, 2 bases at V and 4 bases at J, with 7 bases in the middle. CDR3 in DNA: TGTGCCAGCAGTTTACTGAGGGCAGATACGCAGTATTTT. It yields the protein CASSLLRADTQYF.

The rearrangement links TRBV5-1 to TRBJ1-5; tentative D call: TRBD1 (6 bases). The CDR3 is 14 amino acids. CDR1 and CDR2 (germline): SGHRS, YFSETQ. The V and J ends lost 4 bases and 3 bases respectively, with 11 bases between them. CDR3 sequence (DNA): TGCGCCAGCAGCCTGGGACATCCCAATCAGCCCCAGCATTTT. As protein: CASSLGHPNQPQHF.

The J gene is TRBJ1-1, the V gene TRBV2; D ambiguous. The CDR3 contains 11 residues. V lost 6 bases, J lost 7 bases, and 9 bases lay in between. Germline V gene data show CDR1 as SNHLY and CDR2 as FYNNEI. In DNA form, the CDR3 reads TGTGCCAGCAGGAGAGGGATTGAAGCTTTCTTT. It is translated as CASRRGIEAFF.

This chain uses TRBV6-1 with TRBJ1-4, with 9 bases identical to TRBD1. The ends lost 6 bases at V and 5 bases at J; junction bases unmatched: 1. The CDR3 consists of 13 residues. In germline, CDR1 is MNHNS, CDR2 SASEGT. DNA for the CDR3: TGTGCCAGCAGGGGGACAGGGAATGAAAAACTGTTTTTT. Protein sequence: CASRGTGNEKLFF.

V and J are TRBV6-2 or TRBV6-3 and TRBJ2-7; no clear D gene. The CDR3 extends over 12 amino acids. V was shortened by 2 bases and J by 3 bases, with 5 bases between the two germline ends. The germline CDR1 and CDR2 sequences are MNHEY and SVGEGT. CDR3 amino acids: CASSYQIYEQYF. The DNA for the CDR3 is TGTGCCAGCAGTTACCAGATCTACGAGCAGTACTTC.

V usage is TRBV5-1 and J usage is TRBJ1-1; 7 bases are shared with TRBD1. This CDR3 is built from 11 residues. Germline V gives CDR1 SGHRS, CDR2 YFSETQ. Trimming cost V 6 bases and J 9 bases; bases outside gene matches: 5. CDR3 DNA: TGCGCCAGCATTTACAGGGGCCAAGCTTTCTTT. Protein: CASIYRGQAFF.

The rearrangement links TRBV11-1 to TRBJ2-5; either TRBD1 or TRBD2 may fit D (5 bases each). CDR3 length equals 14 residues. Between the trimmed V and J ends, which lost 3 bases and 1 base, there was a span of 9 bases. CDR1 is SGHAT and CDR2 is FQDESV in the germline V gene (reference sequence). CDR3 in DNA: TGTGCCAGCAGCTTCCACGGGACCCAAGAGACCCAGTACTTC. Translation: CASSFHGTQETQYF.

This clonotype showed up just a few times. This chain links TRBV20-1 with TRBJ1-1, with D tentatively TRBD1 (6 bases). Deletions cut 2 bases from V and 3 bases from J, with 13 bases between. CDR3 size: 14 residues. Looked up from germline, CDR1 is DFQATT and CDR2 is SNEGSKA (reference sequence). CDR3 residues: CSARPPTGYTEAFF. The DNA for the CDR3 is TGCAGTGCTAGACCCCCTACAGGGTACACTGAAGCTTTCTTT.

This clonotype has a count of ten or more. This chain links TRBV9 with TRBJ2-2; possible D gene TRBD1, 6 bases. Looked up from germline, CDR1 is SGDLS and CDR2 is YYNGEE. V was pared by 3 bases and J by 3 bases, with 15 bases between. The CDR3 totals 16 residues. CDR3: CASSAQGRGDTGELFF. Written as DNA, the CDR3 is TGTGCCAGCAGCGCCCAGGGCAGGGGAGACACCGGGGAGCTGTTTTTT.

The sample holds a few counts of this clonotype. The V and J genes are TRBV15 and TRBJ2-3, with TRBD1 matching 9 bases. The CDR3 spans 16 residues. J was trimmed by 4 bases and V by 3 bases; bases with no gene match: 8. The germline V gene has CDR1 LNHNV and CDR2 YYDKDF (reference sequence). CDR3 nucleotide sequence: TGTGCCACCAGCAGGGCGGGGGACAGGGTTGCAGATACGCAGTATTTT. Translating it yields CATSRAGDRVADTQYF.